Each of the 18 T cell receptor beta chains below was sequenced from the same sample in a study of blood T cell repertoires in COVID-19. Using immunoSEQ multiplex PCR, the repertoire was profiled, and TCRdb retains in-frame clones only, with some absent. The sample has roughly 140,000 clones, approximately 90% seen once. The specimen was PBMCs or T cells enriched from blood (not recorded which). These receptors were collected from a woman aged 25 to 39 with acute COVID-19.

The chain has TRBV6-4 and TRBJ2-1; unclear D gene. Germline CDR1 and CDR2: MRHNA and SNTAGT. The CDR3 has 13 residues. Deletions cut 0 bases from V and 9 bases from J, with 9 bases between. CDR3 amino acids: CASSDSSVGEQFF. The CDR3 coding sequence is TGTGCCAGCAGTGACTCGAGCGTAGGTGAGCAGTTCTTC.

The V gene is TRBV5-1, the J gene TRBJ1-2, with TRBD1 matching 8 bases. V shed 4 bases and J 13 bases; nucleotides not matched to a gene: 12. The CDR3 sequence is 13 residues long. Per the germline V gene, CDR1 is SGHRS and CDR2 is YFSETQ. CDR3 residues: CASSPGGQGVGTF. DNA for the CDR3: TGCGCCAGCAGCCCAGGTGGACAGGGAGTAGGCACCTTC.

The CDR3 nucleotides read TGTGCCAGTAGTATTGGAGGGGGCAAGACAGATACGCAGTATTTT. Its translation is CASSIGGGKTDTQYF. V usage is TRBV19 and J usage is TRBJ2-3, with a weak D call TRBD1 (7 bases). This CDR3 spans 15 amino acids. Germline V CDR1 and CDR2: LNHDA, SQIVND (reference sequence). Trimming took off 3 bases at V and 3 bases at J, with 13 bases between the two ends.

DNA of the CDR3: TGTGCCAGCAGCTATCCGGGAGAAGCCAATGAGCAGTTCTTC. Its translation: CASSYPGEANEQFF. The chain joins TRBV7-9 to TRBJ2-1, with D possibly being TRBD2 (6 bases). Germline V gene lookup returns CDR1 SEHNR and CDR2 FQNEAQ (reference sequence). Trimming took off 4 bases at V and 6 bases at J, with 13 bases between the two ends. The CDR3 covers 14 residues.

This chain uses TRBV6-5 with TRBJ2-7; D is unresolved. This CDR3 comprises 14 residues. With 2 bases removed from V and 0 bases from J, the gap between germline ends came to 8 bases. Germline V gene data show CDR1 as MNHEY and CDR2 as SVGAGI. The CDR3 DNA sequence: TGTGCCAGCAGTTACGGCGGAAACTCCTACGAGCAGTACTTC. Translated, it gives CASSYGGNSYEQYF.

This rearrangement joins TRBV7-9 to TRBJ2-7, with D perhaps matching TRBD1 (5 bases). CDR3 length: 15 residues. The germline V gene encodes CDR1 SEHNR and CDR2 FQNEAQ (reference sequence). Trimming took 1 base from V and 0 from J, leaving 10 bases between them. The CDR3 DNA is TGTGCCAGCAGCTTAGGGGGCCACGGCTCCTACGAGCAGTACTTC. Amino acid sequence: CASSLGGHGSYEQYF.

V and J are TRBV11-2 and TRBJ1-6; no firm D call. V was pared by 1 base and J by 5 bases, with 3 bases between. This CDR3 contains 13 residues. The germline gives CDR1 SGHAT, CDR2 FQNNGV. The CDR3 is CASSLVDNSPLHF. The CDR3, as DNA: TGTGCCAGCAGCTTAGTCGATAATTCACCCCTCCACTTT.

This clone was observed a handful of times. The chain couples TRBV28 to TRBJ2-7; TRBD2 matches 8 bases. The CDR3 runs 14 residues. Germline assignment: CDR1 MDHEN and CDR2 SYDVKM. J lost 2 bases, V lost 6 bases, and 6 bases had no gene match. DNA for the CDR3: TGTGCCAGCAGCATAGCGGGATTCACCTACGAGCAGTACTTC. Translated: CASSIAGFTYEQYF. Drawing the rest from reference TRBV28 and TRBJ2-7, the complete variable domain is DVKVTQSSRYLVKRTGEKVFLECVQDMDHENMFWYRQDPGLGLRLIYFSYDVKMKEKGDIPEGYSVSREKKERFSLILESASTNQTSMYLCASSIAGFTYEQYFGPGTRLTVT.

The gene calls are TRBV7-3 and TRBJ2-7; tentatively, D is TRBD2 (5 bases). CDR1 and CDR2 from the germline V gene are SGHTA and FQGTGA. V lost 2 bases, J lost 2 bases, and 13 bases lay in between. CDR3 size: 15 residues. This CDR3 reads CASSLVGGSTYEQYF. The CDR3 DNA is TGTGCCAGCAGCTTAGTCGGCGGGTCAACCTACGAGCAGTACTTC. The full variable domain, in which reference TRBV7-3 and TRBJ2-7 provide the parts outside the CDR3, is GAGVSQTPSNKVTEKGKYVELRCDPISGHTALYWYRQSLGQGPEFLIYFQGTGAADDSGLPNDRFFAVRPEGSVSTLKIQRTERGDSAVYLCASSLVGGSTYEQYFGPGTRLTVT.

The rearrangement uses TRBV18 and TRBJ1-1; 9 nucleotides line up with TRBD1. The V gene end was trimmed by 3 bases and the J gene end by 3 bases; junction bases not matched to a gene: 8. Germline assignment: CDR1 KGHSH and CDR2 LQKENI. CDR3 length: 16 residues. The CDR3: CASSPRTQGADTEAFF. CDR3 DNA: TGTGCCAGCTCACCCCGTACACAGGGGGCCGACACTGAAGCTTTCTTT.

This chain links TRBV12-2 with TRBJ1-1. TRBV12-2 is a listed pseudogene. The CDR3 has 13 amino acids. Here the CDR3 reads CASRPREGGEAFF. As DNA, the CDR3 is TGTGCAAGTCGCCCACGCGAGGGAGGTGAAGCTTTCTTT.

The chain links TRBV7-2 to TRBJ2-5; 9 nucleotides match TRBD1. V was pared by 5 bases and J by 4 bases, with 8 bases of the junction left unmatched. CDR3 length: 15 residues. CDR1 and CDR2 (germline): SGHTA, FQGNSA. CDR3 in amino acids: CASSPDRGALETQYF. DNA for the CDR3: TGTGCCAGCAGCCCGGACAGGGGAGCTTTAGAGACCCAGTACTTC. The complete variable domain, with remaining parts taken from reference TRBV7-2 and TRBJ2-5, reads GAGVSQSPSNKVTEKGKDVELRCDPISGHTALYWYRQSLGQGLEFLIYFQGNSAPDKSGLPSDRFSAERTGGSVSTLTIQRTQQEDSAVYLCASSPDRGALETQYFGPGTRLLVL.

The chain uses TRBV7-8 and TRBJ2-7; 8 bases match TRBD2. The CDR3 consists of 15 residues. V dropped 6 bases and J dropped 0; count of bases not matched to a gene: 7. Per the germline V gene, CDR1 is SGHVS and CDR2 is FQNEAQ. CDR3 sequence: CASSLLAASSYEQYF. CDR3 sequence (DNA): TGTGCCAGCAGTTTACTAGCGGCGAGCTCCTACGAGCAGTACTTC.

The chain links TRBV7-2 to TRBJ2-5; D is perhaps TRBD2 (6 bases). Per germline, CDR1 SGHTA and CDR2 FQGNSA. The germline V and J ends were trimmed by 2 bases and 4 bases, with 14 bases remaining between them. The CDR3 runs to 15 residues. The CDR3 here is CASSLRGSVGETQYF. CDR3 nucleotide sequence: TGTGCCAGCAGCTTACGGGGGAGCGTGGGAGAGACCCAGTACTTC.

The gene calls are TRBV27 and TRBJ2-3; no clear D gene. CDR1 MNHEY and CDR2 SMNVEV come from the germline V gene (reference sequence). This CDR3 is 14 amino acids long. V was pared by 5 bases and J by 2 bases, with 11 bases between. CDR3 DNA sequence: TGTGCCAGCAGTCAAGACGGAGACACAGATACGCAGTATTTT. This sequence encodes CASSQDGDTDTQYF.

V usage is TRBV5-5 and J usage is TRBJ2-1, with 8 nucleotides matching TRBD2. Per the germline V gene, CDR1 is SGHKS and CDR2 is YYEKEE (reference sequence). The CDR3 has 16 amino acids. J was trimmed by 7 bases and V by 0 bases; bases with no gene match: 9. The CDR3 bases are TGTGCCAGCAGCTTGGGAAGCGGGAGCCCCGGGAATGAGCAGTTCTTC. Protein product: CASSLGSGSPGNEQFF.

CDR3 amino acids: CASSLMASGANVLTF. In DNA, the CDR3 is TGTGCCAGCAGCTTGATGGCCTCTGGGGCCAACGTCCTGACTTTC. The V gene is TRBV5-6, the J gene TRBJ2-6, with unresolved D. The CDR3 runs to 15 residues. V was cut by 1 base and J by 0 bases, with 5 bases left in between. Per germline, CDR1 SGHDT and CDR2 YYEEEE.

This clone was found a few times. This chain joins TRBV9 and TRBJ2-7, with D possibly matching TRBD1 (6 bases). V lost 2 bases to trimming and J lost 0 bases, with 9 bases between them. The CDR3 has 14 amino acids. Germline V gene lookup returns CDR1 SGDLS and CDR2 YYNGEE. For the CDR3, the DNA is TGTGCCAGCAGCGTTAGCAGGGGCTCCTACGAGCAGTACTTC. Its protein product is CASSVSRGSYEQYF.